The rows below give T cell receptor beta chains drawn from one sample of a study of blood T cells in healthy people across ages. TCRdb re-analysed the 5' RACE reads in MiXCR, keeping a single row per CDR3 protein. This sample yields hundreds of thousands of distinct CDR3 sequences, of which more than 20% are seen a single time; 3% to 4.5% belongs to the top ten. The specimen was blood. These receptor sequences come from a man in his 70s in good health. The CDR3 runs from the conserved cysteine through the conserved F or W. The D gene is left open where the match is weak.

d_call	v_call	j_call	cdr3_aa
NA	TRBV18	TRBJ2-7	CASSPGSYEQYF
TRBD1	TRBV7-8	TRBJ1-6	CASSLDRGGNSPLHF
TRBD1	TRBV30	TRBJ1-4	CAWSVPGGANEKLFF
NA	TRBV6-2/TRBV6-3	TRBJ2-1	CASSYEVSYNEQFF
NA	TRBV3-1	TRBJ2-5	CASSRGQGLFKPETQYF
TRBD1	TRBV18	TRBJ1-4	CASSPLRQGEKLFF
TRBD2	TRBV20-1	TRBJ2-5	CSARERTSGVLVF
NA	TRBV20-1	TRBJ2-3	CSATVEDTQYF
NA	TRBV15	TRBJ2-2	CATSRDLGTGELFF
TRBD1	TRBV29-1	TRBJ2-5	CSVEDRTGGGETQYF
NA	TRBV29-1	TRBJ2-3	CSVDPDSAPDTQYF
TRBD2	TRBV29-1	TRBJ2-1	CSVVIAGTSLGEQFF
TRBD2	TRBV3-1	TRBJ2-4	CASSQGSSGGRIQYF
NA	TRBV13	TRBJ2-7	CASSSGTASSYEQYF
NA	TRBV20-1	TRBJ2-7	CSASPRIEQYF
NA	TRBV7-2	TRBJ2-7	CASSLGLASSYEQYF
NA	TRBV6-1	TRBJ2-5	CASTLDLQETQYF
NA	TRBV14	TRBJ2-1	CASSQEGGFYAEQFF
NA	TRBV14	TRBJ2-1	CASSQVDTLNSYNEQFF
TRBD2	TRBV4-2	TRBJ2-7	CASSQSTSGHAYEQYF
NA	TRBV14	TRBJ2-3	CASSLGGGLVRADTQYF
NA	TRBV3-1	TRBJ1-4	CASRWQGSNEKLFF
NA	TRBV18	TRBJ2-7	CASSPDTAYEQYF
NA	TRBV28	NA	CASSLRSYYEQYF
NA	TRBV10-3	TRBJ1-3	CAISESGANSGNTIYF
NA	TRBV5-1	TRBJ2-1	CASSLATDYNEQFF
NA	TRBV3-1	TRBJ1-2	CASSQGAPTYGYTF
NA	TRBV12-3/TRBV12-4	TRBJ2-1	CASRPGHYDEQFF